This T cell receptor (beta chain) appears in the sequencing data of a study of response to subunit inactivated influenza vaccine. Findings and limits, study-wide: Authors suggested each seasonal influenza vaccination recruits few new T cells.

There are a few counts of this clonotype. The antigen is not known. TCRdb used MiXCR to reprocess the RT-PCR reads, holding one entry per CDR3 protein. The sample records approximately 530,000 distinct CDR3 sequences, 10% to 15% being singletons. CDR1 is LGHNA and CDR2 is YSLEER in the germline V gene. This CDR3 is built from 14 residues. V lost 4 bases to trimming and J lost 2 bases, with 10 bases between them. This clonotype was sampled from a man in his fifties or sixties who received an inactivated influenza vaccine. The chain carries TRBV4-3 and TRBJ2-3, with a weak D call TRBD1 (5 bases). The material was PBMCs from blood, obtained roughly 45 days after vaccination. The CDR3: CASSPDINTDTQYF. CDR3 nucleotide sequence: TGCGCCAGCAGCCCGGACATAAACACAGATACGCAGTATTTT.